Below, 17 T cell receptor beta chains from the same sample are listed, as sequenced in a study of blood T cell repertoires in COVID-19. Clones were sequenced by immunoSEQ multiplex PCR, and TCRdb holds only the in-frame ones, with some missing. This repertoire shows 30,000 to 40,000 clones, around 83% found once; its top ten account for 44%. The material sequenced was peripheral blood. These receptors were taken from a man in his sixties with active or convalescent COVID-19.

This clone occurred a few times. The chain links TRBV27 to TRBJ1-2, with D hard to call. Germline V gene sequence: CDR1 MNHEY, CDR2 SMNVEV (reference sequence). V was clipped by 5 bases and J by 2 bases, with 15 bases between them. The CDR3 is 15 residues long. For the CDR3, the DNA is TGTGCCAGCAGTCATACAAAGATCCGAAACTATGGCTACACCTTC. Its translation is CASSHTKIRNYGYTF.

V gene TRBV18 combines with J gene TRBJ2-5, with D uncertain. Germline V gene sequence: CDR1 KGHSH, CDR2 LQKENI. Between the trimmed V and J ends, which lost 3 bases and 1 base, there was a span of 15 bases. The CDR3 length is 16 residues. CDR3 protein: CASSPAETYGQETQYF. The CDR3 DNA reads TGTGCCAGCTCACCCGCCGAAACTTACGGCCAAGAGACCCAGTACTTC.

The V gene is TRBV28, the J gene TRBJ1-2, with D unclear. This CDR3 contains 15 residues. V lost 6 bases, J lost 4 bases, and 18 bases lay in between. Germline-derived CDR1 and CDR2 are MDHEN and SYDVKM. The CDR3 sequence: CASRPPNYGFYGYTF. The CDR3 DNA is TGTGCCAGCAGGCCCCCCAATTACGGGTTCTATGGCTACACCTTC.

This clone was recorded only once. The rearrangement uses TRBV2 and TRBJ2-1; 10 positions agree with TRBD1. The CDR3 sequence is 15 residues long. The V and J ends lost 4 bases and 5 bases, in that order; junction bases with no gene match: 5. From germline, CDR1 is SNHLY and CDR2 FYNNEI. The CDR3 nucleotides read TGTGCCAGCAGTGGTGACAGGGGGCTGAACAATGAGCAGTTCTTC. This sequence encodes CASSGDRGLNNEQFF.

CDR3 sequence: CAWSPLIASGPYNEQFF. CDR3 bases: TGTGCCTGGAGTCCTTTAATTGCTAGCGGGCCCTACAATGAGCAGTTCTTC. This chain uses TRBV30 with TRBJ2-1, with 8 nucleotides matching TRBD2. The CDR3 spans 17 residues. CDR1 and CDR2 (germline): GTSNPN, SVGIG (reference sequence). The V segment lost 2 bases and the J segment 2 bases; nucleotides outside the gene matches: 11. The full variable domain, with the rest looked up from reference TRBV30 and TRBJ2-1, is SQTIHQWPATLVQPVGSPLSLECTVEGTSNPNLYWYRQAAGRGLQLLFYSVGIGQISSEVPQNLSASRPQDRQFILSSKKLLLSDSGFYLCAWSPLIASGPYNEQFFGPGTRLTVL.

The chain is built from TRBV30 and TRBJ2-6; maybe TRBD1 (5 bases). The CDR3 covers 16 residues. CDR1 and CDR2 (germline): GTSNPN, SVGIG (reference sequence). V was pared by 4 bases and J by 0 bases, with 13 bases between. Written as DNA, the CDR3 is TGTGCCTGGACGAAAAGGGGCAGCTCTGGGGCCAACGTCCTGACTTTC. It translates to CAWTKRGSSGANVLTF.

V gene TRBV5-6 combines with J gene TRBJ2-3; D is possibly TRBD1 (6 bases). Trimming removed 5 bases from V and 5 bases from J, with 12 bases in between. Germline V gene data show CDR1 as SGHDT and CDR2 as YYEEEE. This CDR3 region has 13 residues. CDR3 in amino acids: CASSYGQRDTQYF. The CDR3 DNA reads as TGTGCCAGCAGTTACGGACAGCGAGATACGCAGTATTTT.

This clone was seen a single time. The V call is TRBV7-2, the J call TRBJ2-5; D perhaps matches TRBD2 (6 bases). V lost 5 bases and J 5 bases, leaving 15 bases between the germline ends. The length of the CDR3 is 14 residues. Germline lookup yields CDR1 SGHTA and CDR2 FQGNSA. CDR3 protein: CASSPQRVGETQYF. CDR3 DNA: TGTGCCAGCAGCCCACAGCGGGTGGGGGAGACCCAGTACTTC.

This rearrangement joins TRBV2 to TRBJ2-1; 9 bases are a match to TRBD2. Germline trimming cut 4 bases from V and 5 bases from J; bases unmatched to any gene: 9. This CDR3 region has 16 residues. Germline V gene data show CDR1 as SNHLY and CDR2 as FYNNEI. CDR3 coding DNA: TGTGCCAGCAGTGGGGATAGCGGGAGTGTCAACAATGAGCAGTTCTTC. This codes for CASSGDSGSVNNEQFF.

The chain combines TRBV7-8 with TRBJ2-7, with 8 positions matching TRBD1. Germline V gene data show CDR1 as SGHVS and CDR2 as FQNEAQ. V was pared by 6 bases and J by 5 bases, with 3 bases of the junction left unmatched. The CDR3 covers 12 residues. Here the CDR3 DNA reads TGTGCCAGCAGTGCGACAGGGGACGAGCAGTACGTC. It translates to CASSATGDEQYV.

V usage is TRBV6-5 and J usage is TRBJ2-7; 8 bases align to TRBD1. The V gene end was trimmed by 4 bases and the J gene end by 3 bases; junction bases not matched to a gene: 8. The CDR3 is 15 amino acids. CDR1 and CDR2 (germline): MNHEY, SVGAGI. CDR3 residues: CASSSGAGTGYEQYV. CDR3 nucleotides: TGTGCCAGCAGTTCAGGAGCCGGGACAGGCTACGAGCAGTACGTC.

V usage is TRBV21-1 and J usage is TRBJ1-2; TRBD1 is taken as the D call from the table, unchecked against the DNA. TRBV21-1 has pseudogene status. CDR3 size: 14 residues. DNA of the CDR3: TGTGCCAGCACCGCCCCCACAGGGGGGAATGGCTACACCTTC. Its protein is CASTAPTGGNGYTF.

V and J are TRBV19 and TRBJ1-6, with D perhaps matching TRBD1 (6 bases). This CDR3 is built from 15 residues. Germline assignment: CDR1 LNHDA and CDR2 SQIVND (reference sequence). V shed 5 bases and J shed 5 bases, with 13 bases lying between them. This CDR3 is CASSLDRWNNSPLHF. The CDR3 DNA sequence: TGTGCCAGTAGTCTGGACAGATGGAATAATTCACCCCTCCACTTT.

The genes are TRBV19 and TRBJ2-7; D unclear. Germline-derived CDR1 and CDR2 are LNHDA and SQIVND (reference sequence). The CDR3 is 14 amino acids. Trimming pared 10 bases from V and 0 bases from J, leaving 16 bases between. This chain's CDR3 is CATTEKQSSYEQYV. The CDR3 bases are TGTGCCACCACGGAAAAACAGAGCTCCTACGAGCAGTACGTC.

The chain recombines TRBV2 with TRBJ2-6, with TRBD1 matching over 10 bases. CDR1 is SNHLY and CDR2 is FYNNEI in the germline V gene. This CDR3 is built from 18 residues. Trimming removed 8 bases from V and 0 bases from J; junction bases left unmatched: 10. The CDR3 protein is CASRLPGQGYSGANVLTF. DNA for the CDR3: TGTGCCAGCCGCCTCCCGGGACAGGGGTACTCTGGGGCCAACGTCCTGACTTTC.

The chain recombines TRBV9 with TRBJ1-2; D not resolved. The CDR3 length is 14 residues. Looked up from germline, CDR1 is SGDLS and CDR2 is YYNGEE. The V end was cut by 2 bases, the J end by 5 bases, with 13 bases between. CDR3 in amino acids: CASSVARAEYGYTF. CDR3 coding DNA: TGTGCCAGCAGCGTGGCGCGGGCGGAGTATGGCTACACCTTC.

The rearrangement uses TRBV19 and TRBJ2-3, with TRBD1 matching 7 bases. The CDR3 length is 14 residues. Germline CDR1 and CDR2: LNHDA and SQIVND (reference sequence). J was trimmed by 6 bases and V by 4 bases; bases with no gene match: 7. The CDR3: CASSTQTGMDTQYF. CDR3 sequence (DNA): TGTGCCAGTAGTACCCAGACAGGGATGGATACGCAGTATTTT.